These 29 T cell receptor beta chains were sequenced from one sample in a study of blood T cell repertoires in COVID-19. Only in-frame clones appear in the TCRdb table, and some are missing; sequencing was by immunoSEQ multiplex PCR. The repertoire consists of approximately 330,000 clones, with approximately 86% occurring once and the leading ten covering approximately 4.4%. Sequencing was done on a sample of PBMCs or T cells enriched from blood (not recorded which). All receptors come from a woman in her forties with acute COVID-19.

The V gene is TRBV28, the J gene TRBJ2-3; D possibly corresponds to TRBD1 (6 bases). The germline V gene encodes CDR1 MDHEN and CDR2 SYDVKM. CDR3 size: 16 residues. V was pared by 2 bases and J by 1 base, with 13 bases between. The CDR3 DNA is TGTGCCAGCAGTTTACCCACAGGGTCGGGCACAGATACGCAGTATTTT. Its translation is CASSLPTGSGTDTQYF.

The rearrangement links TRBV27 to TRBJ1-2; tentatively, D is TRBD1 (6 bases). Trimming removed 8 bases at V and 1 base at J, with 11 bases between. CDR3 length: 13 amino acids. Germline values: CDR1 MNHEY, CDR2 SMNVEV (reference sequence). The CDR3 nucleotides are TGTGCCAGCCGGAAGGACAGTAACTATGGCTACACCTTC. It yields the protein CASRKDSNYGYTF.

This chain connects TRBV19 to TRBJ1-5, with a possible D match to TRBD1 (5 bases). The germline V gene has CDR1 LNHDA and CDR2 SQIVND (reference sequence). The germline V and J ends were trimmed by 1 base and 3 bases, with 10 bases remaining between them. The CDR3 totals 15 residues. DNA of the CDR3: TGTGCCAGTAGTATAGGACAGAGCTTCAATCAGCCCCAGCATTTT. Amino acids: CASSIGQSFNQPQHF.

The chain carries TRBV19 and TRBJ2-1; possibly TRBD2 for D (6 bases). The ends were cut back, 3 bases at V and 6 bases at J, with 15 bases in the middle. From germline, CDR1 is LNHDA and CDR2 SQIVND (reference sequence). The CDR3 sequence is 15 residues long. CDR3 amino acids: CASSMGSLGGNEQFF. Written as DNA, the CDR3 is TGTGCCAGTAGTATGGGCAGCCTCGGGGGCAATGAGCAGTTCTTC. The full variable domain, rest sourced from reference TRBV19 and TRBJ2-1, is DGGITQSPKYLFRKEGQNVTLSCEQNLNHDAMYWYRQDPGQGLRLIYYSQIVNDFQKGDIAEGYSVSREKKESFPLTVTSAQKNPTAFYLCASSMGSLGGNEQFFGPGTRLTVL.

This clone was seen just once. The V gene is TRBV9, the J gene TRBJ1-5, with D possibly matching TRBD1 (6 bases). Germline V lookup: CDR1 SGDLS, CDR2 YYNGEE. The CDR3 is 14 amino acids. Trimming pared 3 bases from V and 7 bases from J, leaving 14 bases between. The CDR3 reads CASSGGGEEQPQHF. The DNA of the CDR3 is TGTGCCAGCAGCGGAGGGGGAGAGGAACAGCCCCAGCATTTT.

The V and J genes are TRBV11-2 and TRBJ1-1; TRBD1 aligns across 8 bases. Germline CDR1 SGHAT, CDR2 FQNNGV. V shed 1 base, J shed 8 bases, and the junction held 6 bases outside the gene matches. The CDR3 runs 14 residues. CDR3 nucleotides: TGTGCCAGCAGCTTAGCACAGGGGGGCTTGGAAGCTTTCTTT. It translates to CASSLAQGGLEAFF.

The DNA of the CDR3 is TGTGCCAGCAGTCCCCCGGGACAGTTATACGAGCAGTACTTC. This encodes CASSPPGQLYEQYF. The chain links TRBV28 to TRBJ2-7, with 7 nucleotides matching TRBD1. CDR1 MDHEN and CDR2 SYDVKM come from the germline V gene. V lost 5 bases and J lost 4; bases outside the gene matches: 8. The CDR3 extends over 14 amino acids.

This clone was detected only once. The V gene is TRBV28, the J gene TRBJ1-1; D remains ambiguous. Trimming removed 4 bases at V and 3 bases at J, with 3 bases between. The CDR3 contains 11 residues. The germline V gene encodes CDR1 MDHEN and CDR2 SYDVKM. CDR3 amino acids: CASSSDTEAFF. For the CDR3, the DNA is TGTGCCAGCAGTTCGGACACTGAAGCTTTCTTT.

The chain employs TRBV4-2 and TRBJ2-1; a weak D match, TRBD2 (6 bases). The germline V gene has CDR1 LGHNA and CDR2 YNFKEQ. This CDR3 spans 18 amino acids. Trimming shortened V by 4 bases and J by 0 bases, and 19 bases separated the two germline ends. CDR3 in DNA: TGTGCCAGCAGCCGAAAAGGTGGCGGGGAGAGCTCCTACAATGAGCAGTTCTTC. Translated, it gives CASSRKGGGESSYNEQFF.

This chain uses TRBV6-6 with TRBJ1-6, with TRBD1 as a possible D gene (6 bases). The CDR3 consists of 16 residues. The germline CDR1 and CDR2 sequences are MNHNY and SVGAGI (reference sequence). The germline V and J ends were trimmed by 5 bases and 2 bases, with 13 bases remaining between them. The CDR3: CASSRRGTAYNSPLHF. DNA for the CDR3: TGTGCCAGCAGTCGAAGGGGGACCGCCTATAATTCACCCCTCCACTTT.

This clone was observed once. The chain has TRBV3-1 (or the pseudogene TRBV3-2) and TRBJ2-3; tentatively, D is TRBD2 (6 bases). V was cut by 1 base and J by 4 bases, with 15 bases left in between. Looked up from germline, CDR1 is LGHDT and CDR2 is YNNKEL (reference sequence). The CDR3 length is 16 residues. CDR3 amino acids: CASSQVAGRGPDTQYF. CDR3 bases: TGTGCCAGCAGCCAAGTGGCGGGAAGGGGCCCAGATACGCAGTATTTT.

The rearrangement joins TRBV7-9 to TRBJ1-1, with D perhaps matching TRBD1 (5 bases). The V gene lost 4 bases and the J gene lost 7 bases, with 13 bases spanning the gap. Germline CDR1 and CDR2: SEHNR and FQNEAQ (reference sequence). The CDR3 has 13 residues. CDR3: CASSSLDRDEAFF. For the CDR3, the DNA is TGTGCCAGCAGCTCATTAGACAGAGATGAAGCTTTCTTT.

V is TRBV13 and J is TRBJ2-7; TRBD2 agrees at 8 bases. J was trimmed by 6 bases and V by 2 bases; bases with no gene match: 0. Per germline, CDR1 PRHDT and CDR2 FYEKMQ (reference sequence). The CDR3 has 12 residues. CDR3 in DNA: TGTGCCAGCAGCTTACGGGGGGGCGAGCAGTACTTC. This translates into CASSLRGGEQYF.

This chain joins TRBV28 and TRBJ2-7; D gene uncertain. Trimming removed 2 bases from V and 4 bases from J, with 6 bases in between. From germline, CDR1 is MDHEN and CDR2 SYDVKM. CDR3 length: 12 residues. CDR3 sequence (DNA): TGTGCCAGCAGTTTAGGAGTTTACGAGCAGTACTTC. This encodes CASSLGVYEQYF. The full variable domain, completed using reference TRBV28 and TRBJ2-7, is DVKVTQSSRYLVKRTGEKVFLECVQDMDHENMFWYRQDPGLGLRLIYFSYDVKMKEKGDIPEGYSVSREKKERFSLILESASTNQTSMYLCASSLGVYEQYFGPGTRLTVT.

The rearrangement uses TRBV7-2 and TRBJ2-3; TRBD2 agrees at 7 bases. This CDR3 contains 16 residues. V lost 5 bases, J lost 0 bases, and 8 bases stayed unmatched. Germline values: CDR1 SGHTA, CDR2 FQGNSA. The CDR3 here is CASSQLAGTSTDTQYF. CDR3 sequence (DNA): TGTGCCAGCAGCCAATTAGCGGGTACTAGCACAGATACGCAGTATTTT.

This clone was recorded once. This specimen includes other DNA sequences encoding the same CDR3. The gene calls are TRBV27 and TRBJ2-3, with a weak D call TRBD2 (5 bases). Germline values: CDR1 MNHEY, CDR2 SMNVEV (reference sequence). The germline V and J ends were trimmed by 3 bases and 1 base, with 8 bases remaining between them. This CDR3 region has 14 residues. The CDR3 loop reads CASSLLAGTDTQYF. CDR3 nucleotides: TGTGCCAGCAGTTTGCTAGCAGGCACAGATACGCAGTATTTT.

The chain carries TRBV6-5 and TRBJ1-6; D gene unclear. Trimming stripped 4 bases from V and 6 bases from J, with 16 bases between. CDR1 is MNHEY, CDR2 SVGAGI, per germline. The CDR3 is 16 amino acids. The CDR3 spells CASSLWAYESNSPLHF. The CDR3 DNA reads TGTGCCAGCAGTTTATGGGCTTACGAATCTAATTCACCCCTCCACTTT.

The V gene is TRBV11-2, the J gene TRBJ2-7; D gene unclear. The germline CDR1 and CDR2 sequences are SGHAT and FQNNGV. V was cut by 1 base and J by 0 bases, with 16 bases left in between. The CDR3 spans 17 residues. The CDR3 reads CASSLARWVRSSYEQYF. CDR3 DNA sequence: TGTGCCAGCAGCTTAGCCCGTTGGGTGAGGAGCTCCTACGAGCAGTACTTC.

The chain combines TRBV6-5 with TRBJ1-1; 7 nucleotides line up with TRBD1. The CDR3 is made up of 15 amino acids. The V segment lost 9 bases and the J segment 2 bases; nucleotides outside the gene matches: 12. In germline, CDR1 is MNHEY, CDR2 SVGAGI. The CDR3 DNA reads TGTGCCAGTACACCGACCGGGACAGCTAACACTGAAGCTTTCTTT. It translates to CASTPTGTANTEAFF.

The V gene is TRBV2, the J gene TRBJ2-7, with 11 bases matching TRBD1. The CDR3 is made up of 17 amino acids. The V segment lost 1 base and the J segment 3 bases; nucleotides outside the gene matches: 8. CDR1 and CDR2 (germline): SNHLY, FYNNEI. Here the CDR3 DNA reads TGTGCCAGCAGTGAAGTGTCCTCGGGGACAGGGGGCTACGAGCAGTACTTC. Its translation is CASSEVSSGTGGYEQYF.

With regard to this clone: Other DNA sequences of this sample code for an identical CDR3. The V call is TRBV19, the J call TRBJ2-7; 11 bases are shared with TRBD1. J lost 2 bases, V lost 6 bases, and 3 bases had no gene match. The germline gives CDR1 LNHDA, CDR2 SQIVND (reference sequence). The CDR3 sequence is 14 residues long. CDR3 residues: CASSTGQGAYEQYF. CDR3 coding DNA: TGTGCCAGTAGCACGGGACAGGGGGCCTACGAGCAGTACTTC.

The chain couples TRBV28 to TRBJ1-2; a weak D match, TRBD1 (6 bases). This CDR3 has 14 amino acids. Germline assignment: CDR1 MDHEN and CDR2 SYDVKM. Trimming pared 0 bases from V and 3 bases from J, leaving 8 bases between. Here the CDR3 reads CASSLWGGHYGYTF. Here the CDR3 DNA reads TGTGCCAGCAGTTTATGGGGGGGGCACTATGGCTACACCTTC.

The CDR3 DNA is TGTGCCAGCAGTAAGGAGGGCACCTATGGCTACACCTTC. This gives the protein CASSKEGTYGYTF. The rearrangement joins TRBV6-4 to TRBJ1-2; D is ambiguous. Germline loops: CDR1 MRHNA, CDR2 SNTAGT. V was cut by 5 bases and J by 4 bases, with 11 bases left in between. The CDR3 covers 13 residues.

The chain has TRBV28 and TRBJ2-7; TRBD1 agrees at 7 bases. V lost 6 bases, J lost 0 bases, and 14 bases stayed unmatched. CDR1 is MDHEN, CDR2 SYDVKM, per germline. This CDR3 is 17 amino acids long. The CDR3 DNA sequence: TGTGCCAGCAGCTTCATCGCCGGGACAGCGAACTCCTACGAGCAGTACTTC. Its translation is CASSFIAGTANSYEQYF.

The gene calls are TRBV25-1 and TRBJ2-5; D call uncertain. Trimming shortened V by 6 bases and J by 9 bases, and 14 bases separated the two germline ends. This CDR3 contains 12 residues. Germline lookup yields CDR1 MGHDK and CDR2 SYGVNS. CDR3 DNA sequence: TGTGCCAGCAGCTTAGATCTGTCGTCCCAGTACTTC. Its translation: CASSLDLSSQYF.

In DNA, the CDR3 is TGTGCCAGCAGTTCACAGGGTCCCCAAGAGACCCAGTACTTC. Its protein product is CASSSQGPQETQYF. The chain joins TRBV5-5 to TRBJ2-5, with TRBD1 as a possible D gene (6 bases). The CDR3 consists of 14 residues. Germline V gene sequence: CDR1 SGHKS, CDR2 YYEKEE (reference sequence). V lost 5 bases and J lost 1, with 12 bases in between.

The rearrangement uses TRBV28 and TRBJ2-3, with 8 positions matching TRBD2. This CDR3 is 18 amino acids long. V lost 7 bases and J lost 4; bases outside the gene matches: 19. Germline values: CDR1 MDHEN, CDR2 SYDVKM. Here the CDR3 DNA reads TGTGCCAGCACCGGGGGGGGGATGGTCGGGAGGGCCGCAGATACGCAGTATTTT. Encoded protein: CASTGGGMVGRAADTQYF.

This chain connects TRBV4-3 to TRBJ2-1; no firm D call. With 0 bases removed from V and 8 bases from J, the gap between germline ends came to 5 bases. Germline lookup yields CDR1 LGHNA and CDR2 YSLEER. The CDR3 contains 12 residues. The CDR3: CASSQDHYEQFF. The DNA for the CDR3 is TGCGCCAGCAGCCAAGATCACTATGAGCAGTTCTTC.

The chain recombines TRBV3-1 (or the pseudogene TRBV3-2) with TRBJ1-2, with D hard to call. Trimming cost V 0 bases and J 2 bases, with 16 bases left between them. Germline values: CDR1 LGHDT, CDR2 YNNKEL (reference sequence). CDR3 length: 17 amino acids. The CDR3 region has the DNA TGTGCCAGCAGCCAAGATTCATTCCCAGCGAGAAACTATGGCTACACCTTC. It yields the protein CASSQDSFPARNYGYTF.